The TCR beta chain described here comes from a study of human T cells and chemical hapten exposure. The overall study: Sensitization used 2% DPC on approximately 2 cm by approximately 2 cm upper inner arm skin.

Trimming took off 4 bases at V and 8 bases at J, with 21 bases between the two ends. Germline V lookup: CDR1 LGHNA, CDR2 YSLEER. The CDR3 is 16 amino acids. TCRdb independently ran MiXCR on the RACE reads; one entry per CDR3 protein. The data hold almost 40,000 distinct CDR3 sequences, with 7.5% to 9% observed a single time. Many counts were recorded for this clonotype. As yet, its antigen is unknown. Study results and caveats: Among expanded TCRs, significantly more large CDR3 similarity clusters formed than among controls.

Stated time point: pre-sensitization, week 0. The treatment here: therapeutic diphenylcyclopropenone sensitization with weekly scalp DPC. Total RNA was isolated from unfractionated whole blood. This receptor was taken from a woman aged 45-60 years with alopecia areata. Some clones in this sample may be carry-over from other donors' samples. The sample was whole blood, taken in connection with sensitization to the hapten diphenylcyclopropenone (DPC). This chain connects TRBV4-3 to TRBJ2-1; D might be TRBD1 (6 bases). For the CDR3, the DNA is TGCGCCAGCAGCCTCGGGTCGGGGCAGGGGCCGGATGAGCAGTTCTTC. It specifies CASSLGSGQGPDEQFF.